The 6 T cell receptor beta chains below come from one sample, sequenced in a study of tumor-infiltrating lymphocytes in oesophageal squamous cell carcinoma. TCRdb processed the PCR reads anew with MiXCR; each CDR3 protein has one entry. The table shows about 21,000 distinct CDR3 sequences, with roughly two fifths occurring only once. The sample consisted of esophageal tumor tissue. The receptors were gathered from a male donor with esophageal squamous cell carcinoma.

The chain has TRBV7-4 and TRBJ2-6; the D gene could be TRBD1 or TRBD2 (7 bases each). Germline-derived CDR1 and CDR2 are SGHVT and SQSDAQ. The length of the CDR3 is 16 residues. V was shortened by 11 bases and J by 4 bases, with 21 bases between the two germline ends. The CDR3 reads CAGEGTALSGANVLTF. For the CDR3, the DNA is TGTGCCGGGGAGGGGACAGCCCTTTCAGGGGCCAACGTCCTGACTTTC.

This chain links TRBV7-3 with TRBJ2-3, with a tentative D call TRBD2 (5 bases). The J call could be wrong; TRBJ2-1 is a better fit for the DNA end. In germline, CDR1 is SGHTA, CDR2 FQGTGA. The CDR3 extends over 11 amino acids. The CDR3: CASSSGERQFF. The CDR3 bases are TGTGCCAGCAGCTCCGGGGAGAGGCAGTTCTTC.

The chain carries TRBV7-2 and TRBJ2-5; 9 bases agree with TRBD1. The J call is in doubt because the DNA end fits TRBJ2-7 better. CDR3 length equals 16 residues. Looked up from germline, CDR1 is SGHTA and CDR2 is FQGNSA. Here the CDR3 reads CASSLVGTGKIYEQYF. CDR3 nucleotide sequence: TGTGCCAGCAGCTTAGTCGGGACAGGGAAAATCTACGAGCAGTACTTC.

This clonotype was detected ten times or more. Here the CDR3 DNA reads TGTGCCAGCAGTGACAATGGGGAGCACACGCAGTATTTT. It encodes CASSDNGEHTQYF. The chain combines TRBV6-4 with TRBJ2-3, with a possible D match to TRBD2 (5 bases). From germline, CDR1 is MRHNA and CDR2 SNTAGT. The CDR3 runs to 13 residues. V dropped 2 bases and J dropped 9 bases, with 12 bases sitting between them.

The chain couples TRBV12-3 or TRBV12-4 to TRBJ2-3; TRBD1 might be the D (6 bases). The J call may be incorrect, as the DNA end agrees better with TRBJ2-7. CDR3 size: 12 residues. As DNA, the CDR3 is TGTGCCAGCAGTTTCCCAGGGGACGAGCAGTACTTC. This sequence encodes CASSFPGDEQYF.

The chain joins TRBV30 to TRBJ1-6, with unresolved D. Germline lookup yields CDR1 GTSNPN and CDR2 SVGIG (reference sequence). Deletions cut 3 bases from V and 6 bases from J, with 3 bases between. This CDR3 is built from 11 residues. CDR3 DNA: TGTGCCTGGAGGACTAATTCACCCCTCCACTTT. This sequence encodes CAWRTNSPLHF.